The 12 T cell receptor beta chains below all came from one sample that was sequenced in a study of T cell repertoires in cytomegalovirus infection. These receptors' antigens are unknown. A single record per CDR3 protein comes from TCRdb applying MiXCR to the reads. The table lists a few hundred thousand distinct CDR3 sequences, about 33% of them singletons. The sequencing here drew on cultured PBMCs, taken from culture after CMV antigen stimulation. These receptors all come from a human donor in good health (CMV status not recorded). Some clones in this sample may be carry-over from other donors' samples.

This clonotype has just a few counts. The chain links TRBV7-2 to TRBJ1-2; D is uncertain. Trimming took off 3 bases at V and 0 bases at J, with 5 bases between the two ends. Germline CDR1 reads SGHTA; CDR2 reads FQGNSA. The CDR3 sequence is 13 residues long. The CDR3 reads CASSFDTNYGYTF. The CDR3 nucleotides read TGTGCCAGCAGCTTTGACACTAACTATGGCTACACCTTC.

This clonotype was recorded at least ten times. This chain uses TRBV7-2 with TRBJ2-1, with 10 bases aligning to TRBD2. The CDR3 consists of 15 residues. CDR1 is SGHTA, CDR2 FQGNSA, per germline. The V gene end was trimmed by 5 bases and the J gene end by 9 bases; junction bases not matched to a gene: 10. CDR3 sequence reads: CASSLKGLAAGEQFF. CDR3 coding DNA: TGTGCCAGCAGCCTGAAAGGACTAGCGGCGGGTGAGCAGTTCTTC.

This clonotype was detected ten times or more. The genes are TRBV7-2 and TRBJ2-1, with 13 bases matching TRBD2. This CDR3 is 14 amino acids long. J was trimmed by 9 bases and V by 6 bases; bases with no gene match: 5. CDR1 is SGHTA, CDR2 FQGNSA, per germline. The CDR3, as DNA: TGTGCCAGCAGTTCCGGACTAGCGGGAGTTGAGCAGTTCTTC. Translation gives CASSSGLAGVEQFF.

The chain is built from TRBV14 and TRBJ1-4, with a weak D call TRBD1 (5 bases). The CDR3 loop spans 15 amino acids. Trimming pared 1 base from V and 7 bases from J, leaving 13 bases between. The germline gives CDR1 SGHDN, CDR2 FVKESK. CDR3 residues: CASSQVGGDGEKLFF. The CDR3 DNA reads as TGTGCCAGCAGCCAAGTTGGAGGGGACGGTGAAAAACTGTTTTTT. Full variable domain (rest looked up from reference TRBV14 and TRBJ1-4): EAGVTQFPSHSVIEKGQTVTLRCDPISGHDNLYWYRRVMGKEIKFLLHFVKESKQDESGMPNNRFLAERTGGTYSTLKVQPAELEDSGVYFCASSQVGGDGEKLFFGSGTQLSVL.

The V and J genes are TRBV6-2 or TRBV6-3 and TRBJ1-5, with unresolved D. Between the trimmed V and J ends, which lost 2 bases and 3 bases, there was a span of 11 bases. Germline V CDR1 and CDR2: MNHEY, SVGEGT. This CDR3 is 15 amino acids long. The CDR3 nucleotides read TGTGCCAGCAGTTACACGGGCCTATTCAATCAGCCCCAGCATTTT. It codes for CASSYTGLFNQPQHF.

With regard to this clonotype: A much larger clonotype is one base distant, so this may be a read error. The chain has TRBV28 and TRBJ2-2; no clear D. V was pared by 4 bases and J by 7 bases, with 4 bases between. Germline-derived CDR1 and CDR2 are MDHEN and SYDVKM. This CDR3 contains 11 residues. This CDR3 reads CASSYYGELFF. Written as DNA, the CDR3 is TGTGCCAGCAGTTACTACGGGGAGCTGTTTTTT. Complete variable domain (other parts from reference TRBV28 and TRBJ2-2): DVKVTQSSRYLVKRTGEKVFLECVQDMDHENMFWYRQDPGLGLRLIYFSYDVKMKEKGDIPEGYSVSREKKERFSLILESASTNQTSMYLCASSYYGELFFGEGSRLTVL.

The sample holds a few counts of this clonotype. The V and J genes are TRBV12-5 and TRBJ2-1; either TRBD1 or TRBD2 may fit D (5 bases each). Germline V gene sequence: CDR1 LGHNT, CDR2 FRNRAP. V gave up 0 bases and J gave up 10 bases, with 7 bases separating them. This CDR3 is built from 12 residues. The CDR3 protein is CASGLVWGEQFF. The CDR3 region has the DNA TGTGCTAGTGGTTTGGTATGGGGGGAGCAGTTCTTC.

A few counts support this clonotype. V usage is TRBV19 and J usage is TRBJ1-5; 8 nucleotides match TRBD1. There are 16 residues in the CDR3. V was clipped by 7 bases and J by 0 bases; unmatched bases: 8. Germline CDR1 LNHDA, CDR2 SQIVND (reference sequence). DNA for the CDR3: TGTGCCAGTAAGGGACAGGTCGGCTATAGCAATCAGCCCCAGCATTTT. Protein product: CASKGQVGYSNQPQHF.

This chain connects TRBV12-3 or TRBV12-4 to TRBJ2-1, with TRBD2 identical over 12 bases. This CDR3 spans 15 amino acids. V lost 1 base, J lost 9 bases, and 4 bases stayed unmatched. CDR3 sequence (DNA): TGTGCCAGCAGTTTAGGTCTAGCGGGAGGGGTTGAGCAGTTCTTC. Its protein is CASSLGLAGGVEQFF.

The V and J genes are TRBV29-1 and TRBJ1-2; a weak D match, TRBD1 (6 bases). The germline CDR1 and CDR2 sequences are SQVTM and ANQGSEA. The CDR3 runs 12 residues. Trimming shortened V by 7 bases and J by 7 bases, and 16 bases separated the two germline ends. This chain's CDR3 is CSARTELAGYTF. The CDR3 coding sequence is TGCAGCGCCCGGACAGAACTGGCTGGCTACACCTTC.

The sample holds a few counts of this clonotype. The chain links TRBV29-1 to TRBJ1-2; 7 bases fit TRBD1. CDR3 size: 13 residues. With V trimmed by 4 bases and J by 3 bases, 5 bases remained unmatched. Germline CDR1 SQVTM, CDR2 ANQGSEA. The CDR3 DNA reads TGCAGCGTTGGGAGGGGGCAGGACTATGGCTACACCTTC. Its protein product is CSVGRGQDYGYTF.

The chain couples TRBV11-2 to TRBJ1-2; 9 bases match TRBD1. CDR3 size: 14 residues. With V trimmed by 5 bases and J by 2 bases, 3 bases remained unmatched. CDR1 and CDR2 from the germline V gene are SGHAT and FQNNGV. The CDR3 sequence is CASSQTGGNYGYTF. Written as DNA, the CDR3 is TGTGCCAGCAGCCAAACAGGGGGCAACTATGGCTACACCTTC. The variable domain in full, with the rest retrieved from reference TRBV11-2 and TRBJ1-2, is EAGVAQSPRYKIIEKRQSVAFWCNPISGHATLYWYQQILGQGPKLLIQFQNNGVVDDSQLPKDRFSAERLKGVDSTLKIQPAKLEDSAVYLCASSQTGGNYGYTFGSGTRLTVV.